A single sample is the source of the 10 T cell receptor beta chains below, sequenced in a study of blood T cell repertoires in COVID-19 (TCRdb year 2020). Libraries were prepared through the immunoSEQ multiplex PCR assay. Not all clones reach the TCRdb copy of this immuneACCESS table, which keeps in-frame sequences only. Checked studies attribute under half of the gap to unresolved V genes and leave the rest unexplained. The sample contains 170,000 or so clones, over 75% of them found a single time. The ten largest clones represent approximately 26% of the sample. The sequenced sample consisted of peripheral blood. These TCRs come from a woman in her seventies with acute or convalescent COVID-19.

The chain links TRBV7-8 to TRBJ2-5, with TRBD1 matching 9 bases. In germline, CDR1 is SGHVS, CDR2 FQNEAQ. The CDR3 covers 15 residues. The V segment lost 4 bases and the J segment 4 bases; nucleotides outside the gene matches: 7. DNA of the CDR3: TGTGCCAGCAGCTCGGGTAGGACAGGGGTAGAGACCCAGTACTTC. Translated, it gives CASSSGRTGVETQYF. Filled out from reference TRBV7-8 and TRBJ2-5, the complete variable domain reads GAGVSQSPRYKVAKRGQDVALRCDPISGHVSLFWYQQALGQGPEFLTYFQNEAQLDKSGLPSDRFFAERPEGSVSTLKIQRTQQEDSAVYLCASSSGRTGVETQYFGPGTRLLVL.

This clone was detected only once. The chain couples TRBV6-5 to TRBJ1-2; 10 bases map to TRBD1. J gave up 5 bases and V 6 bases, and 9 bases lay outside the gene matches. Germline CDR1 MNHEY, CDR2 SVGAGI. The CDR3 has 15 residues. The DNA for the CDR3 is TGTGCCAGCAGGATGGGACAGGGGAGGGGTTATGGCTACACCTTC. Its translation: CASRMGQGRGYGYTF.

The chain links TRBV19 to TRBJ1-2; TRBD1 matches at 8 bases. Losses at the gene ends were 2 bases for V and 8 bases for J; bases not matched to a gene: 4. The CDR3 spans 13 residues. Germline V CDR1 and CDR2: LNHDA, SQIVND (reference sequence). CDR3 sequence (DNA): TGTGCCAGTAGTATACGGGCAGGGGGCGGCTACACCTTC. This sequence encodes CASSIRAGGGYTF.

The chain has TRBV30 and TRBJ2-2; weak D call: TRBD1 (6 bases). Trimming cost V 4 bases and J 5 bases, with 11 bases left between them. The CDR3 length is 13 residues. CDR1 GTSNPN and CDR2 SVGIG come from the germline V gene (reference sequence). The CDR3 loop reads CAWTFQGTGELFF. The CDR3 DNA sequence: TGTGCCTGGACATTCCAGGGGACCGGGGAGCTGTTTTTT. Together with reference TRBV30 and TRBJ2-2, the CDR3 gives the full variable domain: SQTIHQWPATLVQPVGSPLSLECTVEGTSNPNLYWYRQAAGRGLQLLFYSVGIGQISSEVPQNLSASRPQDRQFILSSKKLLLSDSGFYLCAWTFQGTGELFFGEGSRLTVL.

This chain joins TRBV25-1 and TRBJ2-1; no clear D. The CDR3 contains 14 residues. V was shortened by 7 bases and J by 5 bases, with 15 bases between the two germline ends. The germline CDR1 and CDR2 sequences are MGHDK and SYGVNS. The CDR3 reads CASNAPGSHNEQFF. The DNA for the CDR3 is TGTGCCAGCAATGCCCCCGGGTCGCACAATGAGCAGTTCTTC.

V usage is TRBV29-1 and J usage is TRBJ2-1, with 8 nucleotides matching TRBD1. This CDR3 comprises 14 residues. Germline assignment: CDR1 SQVTM and CDR2 ANQGSEA. V lost 6 bases to trimming and J lost 1 base; unmatched junction nucleotides: 5. The CDR3 here is CSVKDRGSYNEQFF. CDR3 in DNA: TGCAGCGTCAAAGACAGGGGTTCCTACAATGAGCAGTTCTTC.

The chain links TRBV5-6 to TRBJ1-6, with D uncertain. Germline V CDR1 and CDR2: SGHDT, YYEEEE. The CDR3 contains 14 residues. The V end lost 2 bases, the J end lost 8 bases, and 11 bases lay between the germline ends. This chain's CDR3 is CASSFGVADSPLHF. In DNA, the CDR3 is TGTGCCAGCAGCTTCGGCGTTGCGGATTCACCCCTCCACTTT.

The rearrangement uses TRBV20-1 and TRBJ2-5; TRBD1 matches at 8 bases. The CDR3 extends over 19 amino acids. The germline V gene encodes CDR1 DFQATT and CDR2 SNEGSKA (reference sequence). J gave up 3 bases and V 3 bases, and 21 bases lay outside the gene matches. The CDR3 here is CSASSPSSDRGMGKETQYF. The CDR3 bases are TGCAGTGCTAGTTCCCCCTCGTCCGACAGGGGAATGGGTAAAGAGACCCAGTACTTC.

The count of this clone is one. The rearrangement uses TRBV7-2 and TRBJ2-4; perhaps TRBD2 as D (6 bases). The CDR3 has 17 residues. The V and J ends lost 0 bases and 6 bases respectively, with 18 bases between them. Germline-derived CDR1 and CDR2 are SGHTA and FQGNSA. CDR3 coding DNA: TGTGCCAGCAGCTTAGCGCTAAGTGGAGGGGCCGGAAACATTCAGTACTTC. Its translation: CASSLALSGGAGNIQYF.

The chain links TRBV19 to TRBJ1-5; 7 bases agree with TRBD1. V shed 6 bases, J shed 0 bases, and the junction held 5 bases outside the gene matches. CDR3 size: 15 residues. Looked up from germline, CDR1 is LNHDA and CDR2 is SQIVND (reference sequence). CDR3 nucleotide sequence: TGTGCCAGTAGCTTCGACAGGGATAGCAATCAGCCCCAGCATTTT. This codes for CASSFDRDSNQPQHF. The entire variable domain, with the rest obtained from reference TRBV19 and TRBJ1-5, is as follows: DGGITQSPKYLFRKEGQNVTLSCEQNLNHDAMYWYRQDPGQGLRLIYYSQIVNDFQKGDIAEGYSVSREKKESFPLTVTSAQKNPTAFYLCASSFDRDSNQPQHFGDGTRLSIL.